Presented here are 8 T cell receptor beta chains from one specimen sequenced in a study of CD8 T cells in ankylosing spondylitis. General study results and limits: Seemingly distinctive of ankylosing spondylitis blood was a TCR beta motif formed by eight highly homologous variants.

These receptors lack a known antigen. TCRdb redid the calling of the 5' RACE reads with MiXCR, one entry per CDR3 protein. This table holds tens of thousands of distinct CDR3 sequences, roughly 9% found once. Sequenced material: blood, either unsorted or a sorted T cell fraction (not recorded which). These receptors originate from a male donor with ankylosing spondylitis.

This clonotype was picked up a small number of times. V and J are TRBV15 and TRBJ2-2, with 8 bases that match TRBD2. V shed 0 bases and J 2 bases; nucleotides not matched to a gene: 8. Germline assignment: CDR1 LNHNV and CDR2 YYDKDF (reference sequence). This CDR3 comprises 18 residues. As DNA, the CDR3 is TGTGCCACCAGCAGAGATTTTCCGAGCGGGGGTAACACCGGGGAGCTGTTTTTT. This gives the protein CATSRDFPSGGNTGELFF.

The V and J genes are TRBV15 and TRBJ2-5; TRBD1 aligns across 8 bases. There are 18 residues in the CDR3. Unmatched junction bases numbered 12, after V lost 0 bases and J lost 3 bases. CDR1 is LNHNV, CDR2 YYDKDF, per germline (reference sequence). The CDR3 reads CATSREPQGQDGEETQYF. The DNA of the CDR3 is TGTGCCACCAGCAGAGAACCCCAGGGACAGGACGGAGAAGAGACCCAGTACTTC.

There are many counts of this clonotype. The rearrangement joins TRBV25-1 to TRBJ2-5; unclear D gene. The CDR3 covers 13 residues. V was trimmed by 1 base and J by 4 bases, leaving 7 bases between them. Germline CDR1 reads MGHDK; CDR2 reads SYGVNS. CDR3 DNA sequence: TGTGCCAGCAGTGAATCCAGGAGAGAGACCCAGTACTTC. This sequence encodes CASSESRRETQYF.

This clonotype was observed many times. The gene calls are TRBV7-9 and TRBJ2-7; 9 bases agree with TRBD2. V shed 4 bases, J shed 4 bases, and the junction held 8 bases outside the gene matches. Germline V gives CDR1 SEHNR, CDR2 FQNEAQ (reference sequence). The CDR3 runs 15 residues. CDR3 nucleotide sequence: TGTGCCAGCAGCTCCCCTAAGAGCGGGAGGTACGAGCAGTACTTC. Protein product: CASSSPKSGRYEQYF.

This clonotype was seen only a few times. This sequence joins TRBV2 and TRBJ2-1; 7 bases are a match to TRBD2. Germline V lookup: CDR1 SNHLY, CDR2 FYNNEI. The CDR3 loop spans 14 amino acids. Trimming took 5 bases from V and 4 from J; bases not matched to a gene: 5. In DNA form, the CDR3 reads TGTGCCAGCAGTCCCACAGCGGGGTACAATGAGCAGTTCTTC. Its translation: CASSPTAGYNEQFF.

The J gene is TRBJ2-1, the V gene TRBV20-1, with TRBD2 matching over 7 bases. After removal of 3 bases from V and 8 bases from J, the junction contained 16 bases not matched to a gene. The CDR3 spans 16 residues. Per germline, CDR1 DFQATT and CDR2 SNEGSKA (reference sequence). CDR3 DNA sequence: TGCAGTGCTAGGGGCACGGAGCGGGACCTTCTGGATGAGCAGTTCTTC. The encoded protein is CSARGTERDLLDEQFF.

J is TRBJ1-6 and V is TRBV7-2; D ambiguous. The length of the CDR3 is 14 residues. Trimming removed 4 bases from V and 7 bases from J, with 11 bases in between. CDR1 and CDR2 (germline): SGHTA, FQGNSA. CDR3 sequence (DNA): TGTGCCAGCAGCTCCGGCCTATCGAATTCACCCCTCCACTTT. This codes for CASSSGLSNSPLHF.

This clonotype was counted a few times. The V gene is TRBV2, the J gene TRBJ1-1; D remains ambiguous. V lost 5 bases, J lost 4 bases, and 11 bases lay in between. Germline V CDR1 and CDR2: SNHLY, FYNNEI. The CDR3 spans 13 residues. The CDR3 DNA follows: TGTGCCAGCAGTTTTCCGGAGGGCACTGAAGCTTTCTTT. It specifies CASSFPEGTEAFF.